This is a list of T cell receptor beta chains from one sample in a study of T cells in Graves' hyperthyroidism and ophthalmopathy. From the multiplex PCR reads, TCRdb called clonotypes with MiXCR, one entry per CDR3 protein. The sample gives about 700,000 distinct CDR3 sequences, 45% of which show up once; more than 7% is in the top ten. Source material: peripheral blood or thyroid tissue (not recorded which). These receptors were collected from an adult man with Graves' disease, either hyperthyroidism or ophthalmopathy (not recorded which). CDR3s include the opening cysteine and the closing phenylalanine or tryptophan. D genes are given only for firm matches.

J gene,D gene,V gene,CDR3 protein
TRBJ2-7,-,TRBV10-2,CASRGESYEQYF
TRBJ1-3,-,TRBV9,CASSSIGTGNTIYF
TRBJ1-6,-,TRBV29-1,CSVGLGGDGNSLLHF
TRBJ1-2,-,TRBV6-5,CAARTEGRNGYTF
TRBJ2-7,TRBD1,TRBV19,CATSPGQAYYEQYF
TRBJ2-7,TRBD2,TRBV7-2,CASSPPSRTSGSDEQYF
TRBJ1-3,TRBD1,TRBV6-5,CASSYGTGVNTIYF
TRBJ2-2,TRBD1,TRBV6-5,CASGTGVPGELFF
TRBJ2-7,-,TRBV7-9,CASSLEGGGLTEQYF
TRBJ1-1,TRBD1,TRBV20-1,CSARVDRGTEAFF
TRBJ2-5,-,TRBV7-9,CASSIGHVQETQYF
TRBJ1-1,-,TRBV7-9,CASSQEVGNKAFF
TRBJ2-5,TRBD2,TRBV25-1,CASSDLAEETQYF
TRBJ2-7,TRBD1,TRBV29-1,CSVEGGTGASEQYF
TRBJ2-7,TRBD1,TRBV25-1,CASGGQGPYEQYF
TRBJ1-1,-,TRBV20-1,CSARGGGGAAEAFF